The next 25 T cell receptor beta chains were all read from a single sample in a study of shared clonotypes between healthy human individuals. Assay used: immunoSEQ multiplex PCR; TCRdb lists only in-frame clones, some missing. This sample has under 1,100,000 clones; approximately 80% occur once, and the top ten carry 0.5% to 0.65%. The sequenced sample was memory CD4+ T cells from PBMCs. The sample's subset: CD45RA-negative fraction. These receptor sequences come from a man between 18 and 35 years old in good health. Some clones in this sample may be carry-over from other donors' samples.

The chain has TRBV5-4 and TRBJ1-1, with 7 nucleotides matching TRBD1. The J segment lost 1 base and the V segment lost 4 bases, leaving 4 bases of the junction unmatched. This CDR3 spans 14 amino acids. Germline CDR1 reads SGHNT; CDR2 reads YYREEE (reference sequence). CDR3: CASSPPGGNTEAFF. The CDR3 bases are TGTGCCAGCAGCCCACCAGGGGGGAACACTGAAGCTTTCTTT.

This clone was seen more than once but under ten times. The V gene is TRBV4-1, the J gene TRBJ1-5; D is perhaps TRBD1 (5 bases). Deletions cut 4 bases from V and 5 bases from J, with 15 bases between. Germline V lookup: CDR1 MGHRA, CDR2 YSYEKL. The CDR3 loop spans 15 amino acids. The CDR3 reads CASSRIRDGDQPQHF. CDR3 coding DNA: TGCGCCAGCAGCCGGATCAGGGACGGGGATCAGCCCCAGCATTTT.

The chain has TRBV7-8 and TRBJ2-4, with D possibly matching TRBD2 (6 bases). The germline V and J ends were trimmed by 0 bases and 0 bases, with 9 bases remaining between them. The CDR3 extends over 16 amino acids. Germline values: CDR1 SGHVS, CDR2 FQNEAQ. The CDR3 nucleotides read TGTGCCAGCAGCTTAGCCGGGGGTCTAGCCAAAAACATTCAGTACTTC. It is translated as CASSLAGGLAKNIQYF.

The DNA of the CDR3 is TGTGCCAGCAGCTTAGACAGCTACTATGGCTACACCTTC. Encoded protein: CASSLDSYYGYTF. The chain employs TRBV13 and TRBJ1-2; D unresolved. The V gene lost 1 base and the J gene lost 3 bases, with 6 bases spanning the gap. The length of the CDR3 is 13 residues. The germline gives CDR1 PRHDT, CDR2 FYEKMQ (reference sequence).

This clone came up a few times. The gene calls are TRBV6-1 and TRBJ2-5; 7 bases are shared with TRBD1. The length of the CDR3 is 12 residues. Unmatched junction bases numbered 6, after V lost 9 bases and J lost 5 bases. CDR1 MNHNS and CDR2 SASEGT come from the germline V gene. The CDR3, as DNA: TGTGCCAGTGTATCAGGGGGTGAGACCCAGTACTTC. Translated, it gives CASVSGGETQYF.

The chain joins TRBV28 to TRBJ1-5; maybe TRBD1 (5 bases). Trimming pared 7 bases from V and 2 bases from J, leaving 15 bases between. Germline CDR1 MDHEN, CDR2 SYDVKM. The CDR3 runs to 15 residues. The CDR3 DNA follows: TGTGCCAGCAATACCCGGGCGGGGGGCAATCAGCCCCAGCATTTT. This encodes CASNTRAGGNQPQHF.

V gene TRBV4-3 combines with J gene TRBJ2-7; D uncertain. Germline V gene data show CDR1 as LGHNA and CDR2 as YSLEER. V was clipped by 0 bases and J by 2 bases, with 5 bases between them. This CDR3 has 13 residues. The CDR3 is CASSQERAYEQYF. CDR3 nucleotide sequence: TGCGCCAGCAGCCAAGAAAGGGCCTACGAGCAGTACTTC.

This chain joins TRBV9 and TRBJ2-7; no clear D. The CDR3 totals 13 residues. Germline V CDR1 and CDR2: SGDLS, YYNGEE. Trimming took 0 bases from V and 1 from J, leaving 5 bases between them. The chain's CDR3 is CASSVGESYEQYF. CDR3 nucleotide sequence: TGTGCCAGCAGCGTAGGTGAATCCTACGAGCAGTACTTC.

V usage is TRBV2 and J usage is TRBJ1-1; the D is unclear. V shed 4 bases and J shed 4 bases, with 13 bases lying between them. The CDR3 extends over 14 amino acids. Per germline, CDR1 SNHLY and CDR2 FYNNEI. CDR3 loop: CASSGTQLGTEAFF. The CDR3 DNA follows: TGTGCCAGCAGTGGTACACAACTGGGCACTGAAGCTTTCTTT.

The gene calls are TRBV5-3 and TRBJ1-5; the D gene is possibly TRBD1 (5 bases). TRBV5-3 counts as an open reading frame of uncertain function. The CDR3 is made up of 14 amino acids. Trimming cost V 4 bases and J 7 bases, with 15 bases left between them. In DNA form, the CDR3 reads TGTGCCAGAAGCCCGGGACCGGGGCGGCAGCCCCAGCATTTT. It encodes CARSPGPGRQPQHF.

A few counts support this clone. CDR3 nucleotide sequence: TGTGCCAGCAGTTTATTGCGGGGGATGGACACCGGGGAGCTGTTTTTT. Translating gives CASSLLRGMDTGELFF. V gene TRBV28 combines with J gene TRBJ2-2; 7 bases are a match to TRBD2. The CDR3 is 16 residues long. Germline V lookup: CDR1 MDHEN, CDR2 SYDVKM. V lost 1 base to trimming and J lost 3 bases; unmatched junction nucleotides: 5.

This clone was seen a handful of times. V gene TRBV6-5 combines with J gene TRBJ2-2; 8 nucleotides align to TRBD2. Germline V CDR1 and CDR2: MNHEY, SVGAGI. The junction had 8 bases not matched to a gene; V was cut back by 5 bases and J by 9 bases. The CDR3 contains 14 residues. The CDR3 DNA reads as TGTGCCAGCAGTAGAGGCCGGGAGGGCCGGGAGCTGTTTTTT. It encodes CASSRGREGRELFF.

The chain employs TRBV28 and TRBJ2-2; D is possibly TRBD1 (5 bases). Germline CDR1 and CDR2: MDHEN and SYDVKM. The CDR3 loop spans 16 amino acids. The V and J ends lost 3 bases and 6 bases respectively, with 17 bases between them. The CDR3 DNA reads as TGTGCCAGCAGTTTGATGCAGGGAAGGCGTGCCGGGGAGCTGTTTTTT. Translation gives CASSLMQGRRAGELFF.

This clone came up many times. This chain joins TRBV21-1 and TRBJ2-2; the D call TRBD1 from the table was never checked on the DNA. TRBV21-1 is shown as a pseudogene. CDR3 size: 14 residues. The CDR3: CASSIYRLTGELFF. In nucleotides, the CDR3 is TGTGCCAGCAGCATTTACAGGCTCACCGGGGAGCTGTTTTTT.

The chain joins TRBV28 to TRBJ2-1, with 7 bases fitting TRBD2. The CDR3 runs 14 residues. After removal of 10 bases from V and 3 bases from J, the junction contained 9 bases not matched to a gene. The germline gives CDR1 MDHEN, CDR2 SYDVKM. The CDR3 loop reads CATTWAGDYNEQFF. DNA for the CDR3: TGTGCCACCACCTGGGCGGGGGACTACAATGAGCAGTTCTTC.

This sequence joins TRBV4-2 and TRBJ2-1, with D unresolved. There are 16 residues in the CDR3. V was pared by 4 bases and J by 5 bases, with 18 bases between. The germline CDR1 and CDR2 sequences are LGHNA and YNFKEQ. The CDR3 region is CASSPQRGGSNNEQFF. CDR3 bases: TGTGCCAGCAGCCCCCAACGCGGCGGAAGCAACAATGAGCAGTTCTTC.

The V call is TRBV28, the J call TRBJ2-2, with D uncertain. Per germline, CDR1 MDHEN and CDR2 SYDVKM. V was clipped by 4 bases and J by 7 bases, with 13 bases between them. The CDR3 runs 14 residues. CDR3 nucleotides: TGTGCCAGCAGTTCTCACGACCTCTTCGGGGAGCTGTTTTTT. This translates into CASSSHDLFGELFF.

The chain combines TRBV2 with TRBJ1-4, with TRBD1 matching 7 bases. The V gene end was trimmed by 6 bases and the J gene end by 5 bases; junction bases not matched to a gene: 6. The CDR3 extends over 14 amino acids. CDR1 and CDR2 (germline): SNHLY, FYNNEI. The CDR3 sequence is CASRMTGNNEKLFF. The CDR3 nucleotides are TGTGCCAGCAGGATGACAGGGAACAATGAAAAACTGTTTTTT.

The gene calls are TRBV5-4 and TRBJ2-7, with D possibly matching TRBD2 (6 bases). The CDR3 spans 15 residues. In germline, CDR1 is SGHNT, CDR2 YYREEE (reference sequence). Trimming shortened V by 2 bases and J by 2 bases, and 14 bases separated the two germline ends. The CDR3 reads CASSLGGDSTYEQYF. DNA for the CDR3: TGTGCCAGCAGCTTAGGAGGGGACTCTACCTACGAGCAGTACTTC.

The genes are TRBV18 and TRBJ1-3; TRBD1 might be the D (6 bases). In germline, CDR1 is KGHSH, CDR2 LQKENI. Trimming cost V 4 bases and J 0 bases, with 10 bases left between them. The CDR3 contains 15 residues. The CDR3 loop reads CASSLTGGSGNTIYF. In DNA form, the CDR3 reads TGTGCCAGCTCACTGACAGGAGGCTCTGGAAACACCATATATTTT.

V usage is TRBV7-8 and J usage is TRBJ1-1, with unresolved D. The CDR3 consists of 15 residues. V was pared by 1 base and J by 3 bases, with 12 bases between. Germline loops: CDR1 SGHVS, CDR2 FQNEAQ. CDR3 DNA sequence: TGTGCCAGCAGCTTAGGAATTGGGTGGGACACTGAAGCTTTCTTT. This translates into CASSLGIGWDTEAFF.

The chain couples TRBV7-9 to TRBJ2-2; 12 nucleotides align to TRBD2. The J segment lost 0 bases and the V segment lost 3 bases, leaving 5 bases of the junction unmatched. Germline V gene lookup returns CDR1 SEHNR and CDR2 FQNEAQ (reference sequence). This CDR3 has 18 residues. The CDR3 region has the DNA TGTGCCAGCAGCTTCCTAGCGGGAGGGCCCTCGAACACCGGGGAGCTGTTTTTT. Its translation is CASSFLAGGPSNTGELFF.

CDR3 loop: CASSLFPGETQYF. The CDR3 nucleotides read TGTGCCAGCAGCTTGTTCCCTGGGGAGACCCAGTACTTC. The rearrangement links TRBV5-5 to TRBJ2-5; D gene ambiguous. Between the trimmed V and J ends, which lost 1 base and 5 bases, there was a span of 9 bases. Per the germline V gene, CDR1 is SGHKS and CDR2 is YYEKEE (reference sequence). The CDR3 spans 13 residues.

The rearrangement links TRBV5-1 to TRBJ2-3, with D uncertain. The V gene's germline CDR1 is SGHRS and CDR2 YFSETQ. This CDR3 is built from 14 residues. V was cut by 4 bases and J by 0 bases, with 9 bases left in between. CDR3 nucleotide sequence: TGCGCCAGCAGCACGGACCAAAGCACAGATACGCAGTATTTT. Translated, it gives CASSTDQSTDTQYF.

V gene TRBV15 combines with J gene TRBJ2-5, with D possibly matching TRBD1 (7 bases). V was shortened by 2 bases and J by 2 bases, with 9 bases between the two germline ends. The germline gives CDR1 LNHNV, CDR2 YYDKDF (reference sequence). The CDR3 is 14 amino acids. As DNA, the CDR3 is TGTGCCACCAGCAGACAGGGGGGTCAAGAGACCCAGTACTTC. It codes for CATSRQGGQETQYF.